The 6 T cell receptor beta chains reported below all come from one sample, sequenced in a study of sequential checkpoint blockade in melanoma (dated by TCRdb to the late 2010s). The treatment or condition label corresponds to: randomized to nivolumab then ipilimumab (arm A) or the reverse (arm B). Libraries were constructed by the immunoSEQ multiplex PCR assay. Sourced from immuneACCESS, this table was stored by TCRdb with only in-frame sequences that have V and J called. A share of the clones is absent; for the studies checked, an unresolved V gene accounts for under half, and the remainder has no known explanation. The sample profile shows some 35,000 clones; nearly 90% of them were found once. Roughly 12% of the sample is held by the ten biggest clonotypes. The input for sequencing was CD8+ T cells sorted from blood (inferred from file names), taken from a patient given nivolumab and ipilimumab in sequence. These receptors were obtained from a human donor with melanoma.

A few counts support this clone. The rearrangement links TRBV10-3 to TRBJ1-1; a possible D gene is TRBD1 (6 bases). Germline CDR1 is ENHRY and CDR2 is SYGVKD. The CDR3 length is 14 residues. V lost 2 bases to trimming and J lost 5 bases, with 12 bases between them. The CDR3 nucleotides are TGTGCCATCAGTGAGGGGACAACGGGGACTGAAGCTTTCTTT. Its protein is CAISEGTTGTEAFF.

CDR3 sequence (DNA): TGCGCCAGCAGCCCCAGAGTGGGGGCGAAATTTTTCAATGAGCAGTTCTTC. Its translation: CASSPRVGAKFFNEQFF. The chain carries TRBV5-1 and TRBJ2-1, with D possibly being TRBD1 (6 bases). V lost 4 bases and J lost 6, with 23 bases in between. This CDR3 comprises 17 residues. Germline CDR1 SGHRS, CDR2 YFSETQ.

This chain links TRBV2 with TRBJ2-5; 10 bases are shared with TRBD1. Germline values: CDR1 SNHLY, CDR2 FYNNEI. After removal of 6 bases from V and 5 bases from J, the junction contained 9 bases not matched to a gene. The CDR3 runs to 15 residues. The CDR3 nucleotides read TGTGCCAGCAGCGGTCCCGGGACAGGGGTTGAGACCCAGTACTTC. Its protein is CASSGPGTGVETQYF.

This clone was counted once. The chain combines TRBV4-1 with TRBJ2-7; no clear D gene. In germline, CDR1 is MGHRA, CDR2 YSYEKL. Trimming took 0 bases from V and 7 from J, leaving 10 bases between them. The CDR3 consists of 13 residues. The CDR3 region is CASSQDPRLEQYF. In nucleotides, the CDR3 is TGCGCCAGCAGCCAAGATCCCCGGTTGGAGCAGTACTTC.

This chain links TRBV28 with TRBJ2-3; 11 nucleotides match TRBD2. The CDR3 covers 16 residues. V dropped 3 bases and J dropped 0; count of bases not matched to a gene: 2. Germline CDR1 MDHEN, CDR2 SYDVKM. CDR3 in amino acids: CASSLGTSGSTDTQYF. As DNA, the CDR3 is TGTGCCAGCAGTTTGGGGACTAGCGGTAGCACAGATACGCAGTATTTT.

The chain has TRBV5-6 and TRBJ2-6; D gene uncertain. V shed 2 bases and J shed 3 bases, with 3 bases lying between them. The V gene's germline CDR1 is SGHDT and CDR2 YYEEEE. CDR3 size: 13 residues. The DNA for the CDR3 is TGTGCCAGCAGCTTCGGTGGGGCCAACGTCCTGACTTTC. Its protein product is CASSFGGANVLTF.